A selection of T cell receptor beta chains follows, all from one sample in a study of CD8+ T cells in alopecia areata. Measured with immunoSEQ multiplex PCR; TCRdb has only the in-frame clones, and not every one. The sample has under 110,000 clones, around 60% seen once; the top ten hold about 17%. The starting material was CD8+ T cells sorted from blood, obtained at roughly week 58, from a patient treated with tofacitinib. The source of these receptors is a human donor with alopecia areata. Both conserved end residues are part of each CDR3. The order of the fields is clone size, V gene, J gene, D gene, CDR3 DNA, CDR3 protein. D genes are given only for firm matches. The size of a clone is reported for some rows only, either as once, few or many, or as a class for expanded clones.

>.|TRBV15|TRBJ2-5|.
TGTGCCACCAGCAGAGATAGGGATGTCCTCCAGGGCAAGGGTCAATCGGAGACCCAGTACTTC
CATSRDRDVLQGKGQSETQYF
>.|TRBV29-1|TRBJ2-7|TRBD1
TGCAGCGTTGAACTGGACAGGGGTTACGAGCAGTACTTC
CSVELDRGYEQYF
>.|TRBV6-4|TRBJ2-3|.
TGTGCCAGCAGTGACTCGAAGGCTTGGGCGCCACACACAGATACGCAGTATTTT
CASSDSKAWAPHTDTQYF
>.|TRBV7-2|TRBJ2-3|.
TGTGCCAGCAGCCCTAGGGGCAGGACGCCCAGCACAGATACGCAGTATTTT
CASSPRGRTPSTDTQYF
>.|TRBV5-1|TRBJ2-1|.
TGCGCCAGCAGCCAAGGCAATGAGCAGTTCTTC
CASSQGNEQFF
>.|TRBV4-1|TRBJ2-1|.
TGCGCCAGCAGCCAGGGACTTCAGCTGGATGAGCAGTTCTTC
CASSQGLQLDEQFF
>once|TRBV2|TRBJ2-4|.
TGTGCCAGCAGTTCCGCCAAAAACATTCAGTACTTC
CASSSAKNIQYF
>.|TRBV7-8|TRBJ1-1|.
TGTGCCAGCAGCGCATCCCGAGGAGGGGGGAAGAACACTGAAGCTTTCTTT
CASSASRGGGKNTEAFF
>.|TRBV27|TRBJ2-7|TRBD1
TGTGCCAGCAGCCCACAGGGGGCGCGGGAGCAGTACTTC
CASSPQGAREQYF
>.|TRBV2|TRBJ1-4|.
TGTGCCAGCGAAAGGGCCTATAATGAAAAACTGTTTTTT
CASERAYNEKLFF
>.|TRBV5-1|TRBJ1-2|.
TGCGCCAGCAGCCTCCATTATGGCTACACCTTC
CASSLHYGYTF
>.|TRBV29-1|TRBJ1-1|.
TGCAGCGTTGAATTGTTCGAAACTGAAGCTTTCTTT
CSVELFETEAFF
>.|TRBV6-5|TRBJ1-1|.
TGTGCTAACCTCGTGGAGGAAGGCACTGAAGCTTTCTTT
CANLVEEGTEAFF
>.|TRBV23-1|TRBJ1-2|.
TGCGCCAGCAGTCAATCATTTCGCGTGGGGGTCAACTATGGCTACACCTTC
CASSQSFRVGVNYGYTF
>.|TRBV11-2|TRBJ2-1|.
TGTGCCAGCAGCTTAGGGGCCCTGGATGAGCAGTTCTTC
CASSLGALDEQFF
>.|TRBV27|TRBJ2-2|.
TGTGCCAGCAGTTTAAATCACGGGGAGCTGTTTTTT
CASSLNHGELFF
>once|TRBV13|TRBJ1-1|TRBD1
TGTGCCAGCAGCTCCCTAGGACAGGGCCGCACTGAAGCTTTCTTT
CASSSLGQGRTEAFF
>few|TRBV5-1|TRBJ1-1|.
TGCGCCAGCTCGCCGAACGGGGTAGGGGACACTGAAGCTTTCTTT
CASSPNGVGDTEAFF
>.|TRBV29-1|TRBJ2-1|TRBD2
TGCAGCGGTAGCGGGGGGGGTAGCTCCTACAATGAGCAGTTCTTC
CSGSGGGSSYNEQFF
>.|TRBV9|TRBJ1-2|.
TGTGCCAGCAGCCTACCTTCCCCTGGGGGCGGTTCCACCTTC
CASSLPSPGGGSTF
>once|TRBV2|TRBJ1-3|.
TGTGCCAGCGTGGTGGGTGGAAACACCATATATTTT
CASVVGGNTIYF
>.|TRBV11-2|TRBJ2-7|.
TGTGCCAGCAGCTACACCCACGAGCAGTACTTC
CASSYTHEQYF
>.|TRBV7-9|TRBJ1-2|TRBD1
TGTGCCAGCATGGCGGAACAGGGGGCGTATGGCTACACCTTC
CASMAEQGAYGYTF
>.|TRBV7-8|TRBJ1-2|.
TGTGCCAGCAGCTTAGGGTCCAGCGGATATGGCTACACCTTC
CASSLGSSGYGYTF
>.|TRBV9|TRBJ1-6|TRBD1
TGTGCCAGCAGCGCACAGGGGGCTGGCATTTCACCCCTCCACTTT
CASSAQGAGISPLHF
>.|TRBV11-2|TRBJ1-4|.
TGTGCCAGCAGCTTAAGCGCTGGAAATGAAAAACTGTTTTTT
CASSLSAGNEKLFF
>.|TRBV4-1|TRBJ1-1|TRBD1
TGCGCCAGCAGCCCCCTTCAGGGACAGCTGAACACTGAAGCTTTCTTT
CASSPLQGQLNTEAFF
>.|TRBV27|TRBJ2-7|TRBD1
TGTGCCAGCAGTCTAAGACAGGGGGTTTGGGAGCAGTACTTC
CASSLRQGVWEQYF
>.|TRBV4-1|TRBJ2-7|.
TGCGCCAGCAGCCAAGAACGGTCGGTGGGCAGAACCTACGAGCAGTACTTC
CASSQERSVGRTYEQYF
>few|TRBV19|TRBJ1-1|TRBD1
TGTGCCAGTAGTCCAAGGACAGGGACAGACCTAGAAGCTTTCTTT
CASSPRTGTDLEAFF
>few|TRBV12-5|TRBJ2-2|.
TGTGCTAGTGGTTTGACAACCGGGACCTCAGCGAACACCGGGGAGCTGTTTTTT
CASGLTTGTSANTGELFF
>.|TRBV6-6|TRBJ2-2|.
TGTGCCAGCCGTCCGGGGCACACCGGGGAGCTGTTTTTT
CASRPGHTGELFF
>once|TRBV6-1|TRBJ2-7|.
TGTGCCACCGGAGGGGGTTTCAACTACGAGCAGTACTTC
CATGGGFNYEQYF
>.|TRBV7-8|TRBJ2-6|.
TGTGCGACTGCCCGGGGGGCCAACGTCCTGACTTTC
CATARGANVLTF